These T cell receptor beta chains were read from a single sample in a study of blood T cell repertoires in COVID-19. Profiling relied on immunoSEQ multiplex PCR, and the TCRdb table lists in-frame clones only, not all of them. The data contain over 200,000 clones, 88% of them singletons. Sequenced material: PBMCs or T cells enriched from blood (not recorded which). Every receptor here comes from a woman aged 40 to 50 with acute COVID-19. The CDR3 runs from the conserved cysteine through the conserved F or W. The D gene is left open where the match is weak. Some rows mark clone size as missing; the rest say once, few, many or name a class of expanded clone.

cdr3_aa cdr3_nt j_call v_call clone_size d_call
CASSSQGGLNSPLHF TGTGCCAGCAGCTCACAGGGGGGGTTGAATTCACCCCTCCACTTT TRBJ1-6 TRBV9 - TRBD1
CASSQGPGVDNEQFF TGCGCCAGCAGCCAAGGGCCAGGGGTTGACAATGAGCAGTTCTTC TRBJ2-1 TRBV4-3 - -
CASSPRLAGGTDTQYF TGCGCCAGCAGCCCCAGACTAGCGGGAGGGACAGATACGCAGTATTTT TRBJ2-3 TRBV4-3 - TRBD2
CASSLRGNTGELFF TGTGCCAGCAGCCTCAGGGGGAACACCGGGGAGCTGTTTTTT TRBJ2-2 TRBV3-1/TRBV3-2 - -
CASGLGGTGTGYTF TGTGCTAGTGGTCTGGGAGGAACAGGGACTGGCTACACCTTC TRBJ1-2 TRBV12-5 few -
CASSKRQGGTGELFF TGTGCCAGCAGCAAACGACAGGGGGGCACCGGGGAGCTGTTTTTT TRBJ2-2 TRBV11-3 - TRBD1
CASSLVPLGQGNTEAFF TGCGCCAGCAGCTTGGTTCCGCTGGGTCAGGGGAACACTGAAGCTTTCTTT TRBJ1-1 TRBV5-1 - -
CASSLDRGFEKLFF TGCGCCAGCAGCTTAGACAGGGGCTTTGAAAAACTGTTTTTT TRBJ1-4 TRBV5-1 - TRBD1
CASSPVGTSEQETQYF TGTGCCAGTAGCCCGGTAGGGACTAGCGAACAAGAGACCCAGTACTTC TRBJ2-5 TRBV19 - TRBD2
CASSLELLLSYNEQFF TGTGCCAGCAGCTTGGAACTACTACTCTCCTACAATGAGCAGTTCTTC TRBJ2-1 TRBV5-5 - -
CATSESFPGELFF TGTGCCACCAGTGAGTCCTTCCCCGGGGAGCTGTTTTTT TRBJ2-2 TRBV24-1 - -
CASFRTVRSGNTIYF TGTGCCAGCTTCCGGACAGTTCGCTCTGGAAACACCATATATTTT TRBJ1-3 TRBV2 once -
CASRIRGQGTGELFF TGTGCCAGCAGGATCCGGGGACAGGGGACCGGGGAGCTGTTTTTT TRBJ2-2 TRBV6-5 - TRBD1
CASSQSIPLAGGVDTQYF TGTGCCAGCAGCCAAAGCATCCCACTAGCGGGAGGTGTAGATACGCAGTATTTT TRBJ2-3 TRBV21-1 - -
CASTYSRAGNTEAFF TGCGCCAGCACGTATTCCAGGGCCGGGAACACTGAAGCTTTCTTT TRBJ1-1 TRBV5-1 - -
CASSKRKRDRSGYTF TGTGCCAGCAGTAAACGTAAACGGGACAGGAGTGGCTACACCTTC TRBJ1-2 TRBV27 - TRBD1
CASSTGDRGVPLYCTF TGTGCCAGTAGTACGGGGGACAGGGGTGTCCCACTCTACTGCACCTTC TRBJ1-2 TRBV19 - TRBD1
CASDQGGGEAFF TGCGCCAGCGATCAGGGCGGGGGTGAAGCTTTCTTT TRBJ1-1 TRBV10-2 - -
CASSLVGTGESSYEQYF TGTGCCAGCAGCTTAGTTGGGACAGGGGAAAGCTCCTACGAGCAGTACTTC TRBJ2-7 TRBV7-2 - TRBD1
CSVRIDYRTGRNEKLFF TGCAGCGTGAGGATTGACTACAGGACAGGGCGGAATGAAAAACTGTTTTTT TRBJ1-4 TRBV29-1 once TRBD1
CASSQRTGRYGYTF TGTGCCAGCAGTCAGAGGACAGGGCGATATGGCTACACCTTC TRBJ1-2 TRBV6-2/TRBV6-3 - TRBD1
CASSLVQTTNYGYTF TGTGCCAGCAGCTTGGTTCAGACAACTAACTATGGCTACACCTTC TRBJ1-2 TRBV5-5 - -
CASSLVGIRGTEAFF TGTGCCAGCAGCTTAGTTGGAATCAGGGGAACTGAAGCTTTCTTT TRBJ1-1 TRBV7-8 - -
CASSKVGRSLTLANYGYTF TGTGCCAGCAGCAAAGTTGGCAGATCACTAACACTAGCTAACTATGGCTACACCTTC TRBJ1-2 TRBV21-1 - -
CASSLNTGELFF TGTGCCAGCAGCCTTAACACCGGGGAGCTGTTTTTT TRBJ2-2 TRBV9 once -
CASSLVRGAGTEAFF TGCGCCAGCAGCTTGGTCCGGGGGGCGGGTACTGAAGCTTTCTTT TRBJ1-1 TRBV5-1 - -
CASSMGGRGELFF TGTGCCAGTAGTATGGGCGGGAGGGGGGAGCTGTTTTTT TRBJ2-2 TRBV19 - TRBD2
CSASYRNQPQHF TGCAGTGCTAGTTACAGGAATCAGCCCCAGCATTTT TRBJ1-5 TRBV20-1 once -
CASSLWATGTETQYF TGTGCCAGCAGCTTATGGGCGACAGGTACAGAGACCCAGTACTTC TRBJ2-5 TRBV7-2 - -
CASSPLPLSSYNEQFF TGCGCCAGCAGTCCGCTCCCATTGAGCTCCTACAATGAGCAGTTCTTC TRBJ2-1 TRBV10-1 - -
CASSLGAGTSGEQFF TGTGCCAGCAGCTTAGGGGCCGGGACTAGCGGTGAGCAGTTCTTC TRBJ2-1 TRBV7-6 - TRBD2
CASSLGDSIETEAFF TGTGCCAGCAGCTTGGGGGACAGTATAGAGACTGAAGCTTTCTTT TRBJ1-1 TRBV5-4 - TRBD1
CASSMSGTSGGRTQYF TGTGCCAGTAGTATGAGTGGGACTAGCGGGGGCCGAACGCAGTATTTT TRBJ2-3 TRBV19 - TRBD2
CASSRTGTYEQYF TGTGCCAGTAGCAGGACAGGGACCTACGAGCAGTACTTC TRBJ2-7 TRBV19 - TRBD1
CASSYSRLIRTDGYTF TGTGCCAGCAGTTACTCTCGCCTCATCCGGACAGATGGCTACACCTTC TRBJ1-2 TRBV6-2/TRBV6-3 - -
CSVAQGQGGRYGYTF TGCAGCGTTGCCCAAGGGCAGGGCGGACGGTATGGCTACACCTTC TRBJ1-2 TRBV29-1 - -
CASSLGQGGGEQYF TGTGCCAGCAGCTTAGGTCAGGGAGGAGGGGAGCAGTACTTC TRBJ2-7 TRBV7-9 - -
CSVVTSGGYNEQFF TGCAGCGTCGTGACTAGCGGGGGGTACAATGAGCAGTTCTTC TRBJ2-1 TRBV29-1 once TRBD2
CASQRRQDYGYTF TGTGCCAGCCAACGAAGACAGGACTATGGCTACACCTTC TRBJ1-2 TRBV5-4 - -
CAWSVLRGGEQYF TGTGCCTGGAGTGTACTTAGGGGAGGCGAGCAGTACTTC TRBJ2-7 TRBV30 once -
CASSLDPGTPLGYTF TGTGCCAGCAGCTTAGACCCCGGGACACCACTAGGCTACACCTTC TRBJ1-2 TRBV11-2 - -
CASREMTGGNEQYF TGCGCCAGCAGGGAAATGACAGGGGGAAACGAGCAGTACTTC TRBJ2-7 TRBV5-1 - TRBD1
CASSQTRTSGYYNEQFF TGCGCCAGCAGCCAGACTAGGACTAGCGGGTACTACAATGAGCAGTTCTTC TRBJ2-1 TRBV4-3 - TRBD2
CASSLQGGRPQHF TGTGCCAGCAGCTTACAGGGTGGGCGGCCCCAGCATTTT TRBJ1-5 TRBV7-8 - -
CASSGGQGNSPLHF TGTGCCAGCAGCGGGGGACAGGGTAATTCACCCCTCCACTTT TRBJ1-6 TRBV7-2 - TRBD1
CASSMSGVMSYTF TGTGCCAGTAGTATGTCGGGGGTAATGAGCTACACCTTC TRBJ1-2 TRBV19 - -
CATRQDNQPQHF TGTGCCACTCGACAGGACAATCAGCCCCAGCATTTT TRBJ1-5 TRBV2 - -
CASSFFDRTNYGYTF TGTGCCAGCAGCTTCTTCGACAGGACTAACTATGGCTACACCTTC TRBJ1-2 TRBV5-6 - -